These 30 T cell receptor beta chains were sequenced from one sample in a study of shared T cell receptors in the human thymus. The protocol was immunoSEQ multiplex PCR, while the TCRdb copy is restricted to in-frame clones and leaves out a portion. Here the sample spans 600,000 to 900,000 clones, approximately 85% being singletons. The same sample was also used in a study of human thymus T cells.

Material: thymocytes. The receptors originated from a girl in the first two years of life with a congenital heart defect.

The CDR3 is CASSRRAGGELFF. The CDR3, as DNA: TGTGCCAGCAGCCGCAGGGCCGGCGGGGAGCTGTTTTTT. This chain links TRBV28 with TRBJ2-2; weak D call: TRBD1 (5 bases). The CDR3 runs to 13 residues. With 6 bases removed from V and 7 bases from J, the gap between germline ends came to 12 bases. CDR1 MDHEN and CDR2 SYDVKM come from the germline V gene.

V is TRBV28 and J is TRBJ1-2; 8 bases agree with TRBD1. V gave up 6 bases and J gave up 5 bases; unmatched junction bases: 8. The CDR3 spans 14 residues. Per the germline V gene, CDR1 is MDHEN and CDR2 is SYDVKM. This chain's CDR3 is CASRLPGQEYGYTF. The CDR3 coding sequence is TGTGCCAGCAGACTCCCGGGACAGGAATATGGCTACACCTTC.

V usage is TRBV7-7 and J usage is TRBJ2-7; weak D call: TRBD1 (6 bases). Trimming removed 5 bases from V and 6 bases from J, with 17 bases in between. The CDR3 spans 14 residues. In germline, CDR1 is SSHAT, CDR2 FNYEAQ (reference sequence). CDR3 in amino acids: CASSPGPVRGEQYF. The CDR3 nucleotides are TGTGCCAGCAGCCCTGGCCCAGTCAGGGGCGAGCAGTACTTC.

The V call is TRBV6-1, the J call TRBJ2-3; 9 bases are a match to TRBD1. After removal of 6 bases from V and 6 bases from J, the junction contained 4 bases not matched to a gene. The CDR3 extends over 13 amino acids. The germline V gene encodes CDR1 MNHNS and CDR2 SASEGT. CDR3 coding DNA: TGTGCCAGCAGCGGACAGGGGCGGGATACGCAGTATTTT. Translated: CASSGQGRDTQYF.

The DNA of the CDR3 is TGCGCCAGCAGCCTCACTTCTCACCGAACCCGCGAGGCGATCAATGAGCAGTTCTTC. Protein sequence: CASSLTSHRTREAINEQFF. The rearrangement uses TRBV5-1 and TRBJ2-1, with unresolved D. Per the germline V gene, CDR1 is SGHRS and CDR2 is YFSETQ. The V end lost 4 bases, the J end lost 6 bases, and 29 bases lay between the germline ends. This CDR3 has 19 amino acids. The whole variable domain, filled in from reference TRBV5-1 and TRBJ2-1, reads KAGVTQTPRYLIKTRGQQVTLSCSPISGHRSVSWYQQTPGQGLQFLFEYFSETQRNKGNFPGRFSGRQFSNSRSEMNVSTLELGDSALYLCASSLTSHRTREAINEQFFGPGTRLTVL.

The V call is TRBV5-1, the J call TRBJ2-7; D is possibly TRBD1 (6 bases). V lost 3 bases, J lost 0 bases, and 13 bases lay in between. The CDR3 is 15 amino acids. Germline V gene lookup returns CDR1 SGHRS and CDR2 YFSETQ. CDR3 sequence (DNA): TGCGCCAGCAGCTCATGGGGGCGCTACTCCTACGAGCAGTACTTC. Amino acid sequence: CASSSWGRYSYEQYF.

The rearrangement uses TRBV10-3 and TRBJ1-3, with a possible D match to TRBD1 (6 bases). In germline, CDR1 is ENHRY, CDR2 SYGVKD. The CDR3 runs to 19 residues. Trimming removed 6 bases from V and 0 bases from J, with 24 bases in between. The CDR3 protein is CAIRAAAGAGEGSGNTIYF. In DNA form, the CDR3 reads TGTGCCATCAGGGCCGCGGCAGGGGCCGGGGAAGGCTCTGGAAACACCATATATTTT.

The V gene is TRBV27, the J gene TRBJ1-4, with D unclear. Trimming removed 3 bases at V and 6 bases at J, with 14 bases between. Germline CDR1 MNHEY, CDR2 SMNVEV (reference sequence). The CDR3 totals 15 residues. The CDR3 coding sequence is TGTGCCAGCAGTTTGCGCCTCCAAGGAGATGAAAAACTGTTTTTT. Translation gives CASSLRLQGDEKLFF.

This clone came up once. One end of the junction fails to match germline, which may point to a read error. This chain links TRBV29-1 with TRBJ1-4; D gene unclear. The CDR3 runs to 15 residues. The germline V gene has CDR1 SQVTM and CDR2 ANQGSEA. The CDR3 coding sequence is TGCAGCGTTAAACTTGACGGAGTAAATAATGACAAACTGTTTTTT. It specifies CSVKLDGVNNDKLFF.

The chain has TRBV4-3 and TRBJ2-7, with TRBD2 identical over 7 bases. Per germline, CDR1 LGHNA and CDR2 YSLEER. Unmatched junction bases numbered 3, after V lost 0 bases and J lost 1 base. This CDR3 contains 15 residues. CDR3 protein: CASSQEGGRSYEQYF. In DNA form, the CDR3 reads TGCGCCAGCAGCCAAGAGGGGGGGAGGTCCTACGAGCAGTACTTC.

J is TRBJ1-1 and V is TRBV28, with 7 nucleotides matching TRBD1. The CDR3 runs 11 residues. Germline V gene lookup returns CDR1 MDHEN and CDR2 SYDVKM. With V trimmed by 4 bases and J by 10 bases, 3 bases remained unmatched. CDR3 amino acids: CASSSAGGAFF. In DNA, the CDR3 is TGTGCCAGCAGTTCTGCAGGGGGAGCTTTCTTT.

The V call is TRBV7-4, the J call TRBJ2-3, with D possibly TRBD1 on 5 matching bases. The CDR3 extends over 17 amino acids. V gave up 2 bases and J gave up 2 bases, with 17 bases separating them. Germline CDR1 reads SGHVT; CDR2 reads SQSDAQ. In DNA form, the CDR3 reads TGTGCCAGCAGCTTATGGCCCCGACAGCAGAACACAGATACGCAGTATTTT. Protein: CASSLWPRQQNTDTQYF.

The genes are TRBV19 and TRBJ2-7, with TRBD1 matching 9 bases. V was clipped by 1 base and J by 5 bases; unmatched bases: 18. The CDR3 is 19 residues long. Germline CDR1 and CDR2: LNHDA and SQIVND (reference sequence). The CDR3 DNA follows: TGTGCCAGTAGTATAGTCCACGAACAACCGCGGGACAGGGCCCACGAGCAGTACTTC. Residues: CASSIVHEQPRDRAHEQYF.

CDR3 sequence (DNA): TGCGCCAGCAGCCAAGGGACAGAGCTTTATTCCCTTGGCACAGATACGCAGTATTTT. Its protein product is CASSQGTELYSLGTDTQYF. The V gene is TRBV4-3, the J gene TRBJ2-3; D might be TRBD1 (6 bases). Trimming took 1 base from V and 1 from J, leaving 21 bases between them. The CDR3 is 19 residues long. The V gene's germline CDR1 is LGHNA and CDR2 YSLEER.

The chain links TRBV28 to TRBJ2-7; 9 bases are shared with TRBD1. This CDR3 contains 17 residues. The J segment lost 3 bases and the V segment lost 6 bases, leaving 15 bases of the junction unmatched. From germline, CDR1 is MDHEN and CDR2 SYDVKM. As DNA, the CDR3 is TGTGCCAGCAGCCCGGGACAGGGAGGGGATTTTGGCTACGAGCAGTACTTC. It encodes CASSPGQGGDFGYEQYF.

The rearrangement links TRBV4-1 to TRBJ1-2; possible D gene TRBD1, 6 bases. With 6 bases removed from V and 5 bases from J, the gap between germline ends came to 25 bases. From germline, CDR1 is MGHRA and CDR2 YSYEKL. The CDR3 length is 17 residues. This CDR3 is CASSRLKGQPIGYGYTF. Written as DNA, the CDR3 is TGCGCCAGCAGTCGGTTAAAAGGACAGCCTATCGGTTATGGCTACACCTTC.

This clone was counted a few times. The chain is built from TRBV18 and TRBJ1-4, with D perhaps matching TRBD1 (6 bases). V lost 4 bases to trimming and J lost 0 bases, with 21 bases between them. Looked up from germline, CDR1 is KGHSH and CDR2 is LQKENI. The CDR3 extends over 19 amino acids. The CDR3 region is CASSLTGTPGRTTNEKLFF. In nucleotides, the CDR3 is TGTGCCAGCTCACTGACCGGGACACCCGGTAGGACAACTAATGAAAAACTGTTTTTT.

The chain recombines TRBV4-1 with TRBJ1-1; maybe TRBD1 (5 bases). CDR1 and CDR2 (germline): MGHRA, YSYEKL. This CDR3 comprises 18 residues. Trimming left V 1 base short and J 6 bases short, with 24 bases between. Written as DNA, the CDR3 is TGCGCCAGCAGCCAAGTCCTAACCTTGCTGGGGAGGGGAGCTGAAGCTTTCTTT. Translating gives CASSQVLTLLGRGAEAFF.

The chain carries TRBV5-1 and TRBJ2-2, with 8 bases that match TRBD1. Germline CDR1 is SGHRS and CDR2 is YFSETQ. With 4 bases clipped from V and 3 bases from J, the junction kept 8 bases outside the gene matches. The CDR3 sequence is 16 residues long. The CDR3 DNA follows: TGCGCCAGCAGCCCGTTGGACAGGGAGGACACCGGGGAGCTGTTTTTT. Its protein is CASSPLDREDTGELFF.

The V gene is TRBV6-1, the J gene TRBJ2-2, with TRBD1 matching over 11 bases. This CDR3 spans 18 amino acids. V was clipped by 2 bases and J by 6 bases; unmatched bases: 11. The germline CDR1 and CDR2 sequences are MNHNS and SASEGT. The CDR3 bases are TGTGCCAGCAGTGAAAAAGGACCCTTGGGACAGGGGGCCGGGGAGCTGTTTTTT. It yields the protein CASSEKGPLGQGAGELFF.

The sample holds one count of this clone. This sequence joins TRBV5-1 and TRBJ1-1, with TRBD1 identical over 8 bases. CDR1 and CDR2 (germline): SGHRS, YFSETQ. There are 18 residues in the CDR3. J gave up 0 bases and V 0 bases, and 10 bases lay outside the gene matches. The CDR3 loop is CASSLESTGVCMNTEAFF. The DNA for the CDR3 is TGCGCCAGCAGCTTGGAGTCGACAGGGGTCTGCATGAACACTGAAGCTTTCTTT.

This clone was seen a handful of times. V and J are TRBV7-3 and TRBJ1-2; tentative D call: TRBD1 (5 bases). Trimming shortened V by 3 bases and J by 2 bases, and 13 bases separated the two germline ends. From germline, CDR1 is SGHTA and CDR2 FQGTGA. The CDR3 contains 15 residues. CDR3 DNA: TGTGCCAGCAGCTTCTTGCGGGACCTAAACTATGGCTACACCTTC. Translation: CASSFLRDLNYGYTF.

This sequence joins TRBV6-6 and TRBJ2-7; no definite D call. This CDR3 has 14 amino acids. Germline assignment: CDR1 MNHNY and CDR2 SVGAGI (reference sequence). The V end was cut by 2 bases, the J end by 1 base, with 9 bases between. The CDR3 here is CASSYNTNSYEQYF. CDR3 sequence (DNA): TGTGCCAGCAGTTACAACACGAATTCCTACGAGCAGTACTTC.

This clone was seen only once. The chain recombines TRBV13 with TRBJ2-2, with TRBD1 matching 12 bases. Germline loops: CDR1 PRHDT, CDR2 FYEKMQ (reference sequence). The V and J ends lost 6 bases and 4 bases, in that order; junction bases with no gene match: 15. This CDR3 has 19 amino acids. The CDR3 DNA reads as TGTGCCAGCAGTCCGGGGACAGGGGGCGCAAGGCCGATCACCGGGGAGCTGTTTTTT. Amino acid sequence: CASSPGTGGARPITGELFF.

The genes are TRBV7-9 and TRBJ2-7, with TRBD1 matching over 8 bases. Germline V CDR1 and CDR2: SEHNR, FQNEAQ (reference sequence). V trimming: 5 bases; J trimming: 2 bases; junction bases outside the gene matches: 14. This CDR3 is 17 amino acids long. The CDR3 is CASSRNSVRGPTYEQYF. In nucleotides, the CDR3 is TGTGCCAGCAGCCGGAACTCGGTCAGGGGGCCCACCTACGAGCAGTACTTC.

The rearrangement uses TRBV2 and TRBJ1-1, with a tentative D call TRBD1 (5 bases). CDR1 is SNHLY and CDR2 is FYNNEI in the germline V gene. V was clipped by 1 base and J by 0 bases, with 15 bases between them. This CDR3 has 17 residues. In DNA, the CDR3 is TGTGCCAGCAGTGAAGTAGTTGGAGACAGAATGAACACTGAAGCTTTCTTT. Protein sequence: CASSEVVGDRMNTEAFF.

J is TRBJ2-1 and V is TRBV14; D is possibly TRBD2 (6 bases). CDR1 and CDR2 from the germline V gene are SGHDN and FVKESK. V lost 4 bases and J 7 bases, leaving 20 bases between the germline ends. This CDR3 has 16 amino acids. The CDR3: CASSRRDSEGRNEQFF. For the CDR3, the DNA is TGTGCCAGCAGCCGCCGGGACTCCGAGGGCCGAAATGAGCAGTTCTTC.

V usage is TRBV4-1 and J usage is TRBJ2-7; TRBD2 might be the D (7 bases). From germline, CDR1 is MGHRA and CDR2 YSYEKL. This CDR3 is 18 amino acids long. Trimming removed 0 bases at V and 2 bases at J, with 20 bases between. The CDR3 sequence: CASSQDDGGPRLAYEQYF. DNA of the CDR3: TGCGCCAGCAGCCAAGACGACGGGGGGCCCCGTCTGGCCTACGAGCAGTACTTC.

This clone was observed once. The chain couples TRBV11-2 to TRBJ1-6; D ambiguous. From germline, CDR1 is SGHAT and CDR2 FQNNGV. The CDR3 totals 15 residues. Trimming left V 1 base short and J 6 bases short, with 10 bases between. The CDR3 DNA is TGTGCCAGCAGCTTAGGAGCCTTCCGTAATTCACCCCTCCACTTT. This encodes CASSLGAFRNSPLHF. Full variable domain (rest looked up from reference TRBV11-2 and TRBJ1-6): EAGVAQSPRYKIIEKRQSVAFWCNPISGHATLYWYQQILGQGPKLLIQFQNNGVVDDSQLPKDRFSAERLKGVDSTLKIQPAKLEDSAVYLCASSLGAFRNSPLHFGNGTRLTVT.

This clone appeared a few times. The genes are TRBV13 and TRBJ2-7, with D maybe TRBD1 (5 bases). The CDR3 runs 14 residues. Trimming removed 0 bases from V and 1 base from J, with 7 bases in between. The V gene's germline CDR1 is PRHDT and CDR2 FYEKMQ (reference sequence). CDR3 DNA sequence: TGTGCCAGCAGCTTAGGGACAGTATCCTACGAGCAGTACTTC. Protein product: CASSLGTVSYEQYF.